The entry below gives a single TCR beta chain sequence along with its context. Its target is unknown. These data originate in a study of T-cell reconstitution after alpha-beta-depleted transplantation in children. Broader study findings: Once a year had passed after transplant, T-cell counts and diversity came mostly from newly produced T cells. The high TCRbeta diversity at day 60 in some patients came from surviving recipient T cells and thymic progenitors.

Germline V gene data show CDR1 as SGHRS and CDR2 as YFSETQ. The CDR3 has 13 amino acids. The V and J ends lost 10 bases and 4 bases, in that order; junction bases with no gene match: 9. Unique molecular identifiers were incorporated when the TCRbeta library was constructed. Each CDR3 protein is one row after TCRdb ran MiXCR on the PCR reads. Here the sample spans over 400,000 distinct CDR3 sequences, around two fifths being singletons. The chain joins TRBV5-1 to TRBJ2-3; 7 nucleotides align to TRBD1. This sequence originates from a girl aged 2-15 years with aplastic anemia, due to receive a stem cell transplant. Here the sequenced sample was PBMCs, taken before TCRalphabeta/CD19-depleted stem cell transplant. This CDR3 is CAGPLTGADTQYF. The CDR3 DNA follows: TGCGCCGGTCCTCTTACAGGGGCAGATACGCAGTATTTT.